Listed below are T cell receptor beta chains from one sample, sequenced in a study of cytomegalovirus exposure and HLA in healthy donors. Method: immunoSEQ multiplex PCR; TCRdb's copy keeps in-frame clones and lacks some. The sample is made up of about 140,000 clones, and the top ten hold 0.96% of it. Sequencing was carried out using PBMCs. Every receptor here comes from a male donor in good health and CMV-seronegative. Each CDR3 is given with its conserved first and last residue. A D gene is named only where the DNA matches it firmly.

d_call,v_call,j_call,cdr3_nt,cdr3_aa
NA,TRBV5-1,TRBJ2-7,TGCGCCAGCAGCTCTGGACTTTCCTACGAGCAGTACTTC,CASSSGLSYEQYF
TRBD1,TRBV27,TRBJ1-2,TGTGCCAGCAGTTTAACCGGGACAGCACCCTATAGCTACACCTTC,CASSLTGTAPYSYTF
NA,TRBV7-8,TRBJ2-7,TGTGCCAGCAGCTCCCTGGCGGGGTACGAGCAGTACTTC,CASSSLAGYEQYF
TRBD1,TRBV4-3,TRBJ1-1,TGCGCCAGCAGCCACGACAGGGCTAACACTGAAGCTTTCTTT,CASSHDRANTEAFF
NA,TRBV13,TRBJ2-7,TGTGCCAGCAGCTTAGGGACAGACGAGCAGTACTTC,CASSLGTDEQYF
NA,TRBV28,TRBJ2-1,TGTGCCAGCAGTTCAATACCGGGACACGAGCAGTTCTTC,CASSSIPGHEQFF
NA,TRBV28,TRBJ1-2,TGTGCCAGCAGTAACGGACAGTTTTTGGATGGCTACACCTTC,CASSNGQFLDGYTF
NA,TRBV28,TRBJ2-7,TGTGCCAGCAGTTCCCCCGGGGTGGCGTACTTC,CASSSPGVAYF
NA,TRBV28,TRBJ2-6,TGTGCCAGCAGTCCTCCGGCGACAGGTGCAGGGGCCAACGTCCTGACTTTC,CASSPPATGAGANVLTF
NA,TRBV5-6,TRBJ1-1,TGTGCCAGCAGCTTAATGCGGGGAATGAACACTGAAGCTTTCTTT,CASSLMRGMNTEAFF
NA,TRBV5-1,TRBJ2-2,TGCGCCAGCAGCTTGGAAGGAGAAGAGGAGCTGTTTTTT,CASSLEGEEELFF
NA,TRBV5-1,TRBJ1-3,TGCGCCAGCAGCTTGGCCCAGGGGAACGCTGGAAACACCATATATTTT,CASSLAQGNAGNTIYF
NA,TRBV10-3,TRBJ2-5,TGTGCCACCTCAGGGGCTGGGGGAGAGACCCAGTACTTC,CATSGAGGETQYF
NA,TRBV15,TRBJ2-1,TGTGCCACCAGCGGCCTTGATGAGCAGTTCTTC,CATSGLDEQFF
NA,TRBV12-5,TRBJ2-1,TGTGCTAGTGGTTTGTCCTCGCGGCGGAGGGAGCAGTTCTTC,CASGLSSRRREQFF
NA,TRBV6-5,TRBJ2-6,TGTGCCAGCCGGGAAAGGTCTGGGGCCAACGTCCTGACTTTC,CASRERSGANVLTF
NA,TRBV4-3,TRBJ2-3,TGCGCCAGCAGCCAAGATCAGGGAGATACGCAGTATTTT,CASSQDQGDTQYF
NA,TRBV5-1,TRBJ1-1,TGCGCCAGCAGCTTGGCGCAGGGAGGCAGGCCTGAAGCTTTCTTT,CASSLAQGGRPEAFF
NA,TRBV6-1,TRBJ2-7,TGTGCCAGCAGTGAAGTAGGAGGAGTCTACGAGCAGTACTTC,CASSEVGGVYEQYF
TRBD1,TRBV7-8,TRBJ1-2,TGTGCCAGCAGCTTAGCGCGAAGTCCAGGGGGCTATGGCTACACCTTC,CASSLARSPGGYGYTF
NA,TRBV6-6,TRBJ2-7,TGTGCCAGCAGTCCCTATGACAGATTCTACGAGCAGTACTTC,CASSPYDRFYEQYF
NA,TRBV28,TRBJ1-5,TGTGCCAGCGACACCCAGGGGTATAGCAATCAGCCCCAGCATTTT,CASDTQGYSNQPQHF
NA,TRBV30,TRBJ2-7,TGTGCCCTCCTCCGACAGGATATGGGCGAGCAGTACTTC,CALLRQDMGEQYF
TRBD1,TRBV5-1,TRBJ1-4,TGCGCCAGCAGCTCGGGGACAGTAAATGAAAAACTGTTTTTT,CASSSGTVNEKLFF
TRBD2,TRBV18,TRBJ2-5,TGTGCCAGCTCACCCGGGGGGGGAGAGACCCAGTACTTC,CASSPGGGETQYF
NA,TRBV19,TRBJ1-1,TGTGCCAGTAGTATCCGGACAGAAGCTGAAGCTTTCTTT,CASSIRTEAEAFF
NA,TRBV10-3,TRBJ1-1,TGTGCCATCAGTGAGTCCGGGGATGAAGCTTTCTTT,CAISESGDEAFF
TRBD1,TRBV2,TRBJ1-3,TGTGCCAGCAGTTCTGGACAGGGTTACTCTGGAAACACCATATATTTT,CASSSGQGYSGNTIYF
NA,TRBV27,TRBJ2-7,TGTGCCAGCAGCTACAGGAGCTCCTACGAGCAGTACTTC,CASSYRSSYEQYF
NA,TRBV7-9,TRBJ1-2,TGTGCCAGCAGCTTAGCCGACACGTCTAACTATGGCTACACCTTC,CASSLADTSNYGYTF
TRBD2,TRBV10-1,TRBJ2-7,TGCGCCAGCGGGTTCGGGGGGAGCTCCTACGAGCAGTACTTC,CASGFGGSSYEQYF
NA,TRBV7-9,TRBJ2-5,TGTGCCAGCAGCTTAGGGCCAGAGACCCAGTACTTC,CASSLGPETQYF
TRBD1,TRBV28,TRBJ2-3,TGTGCCAGCAGTTGGGACAGACGAAAGAAAGATACGCAGTATTTT,CASSWDRRKKDTQYF
TRBD2,TRBV28,TRBJ2-1,TGTGCCAGCAGTCGCCGGGCGGGGGGTCTCCTACGCTCCAATGAGCAGTTCTTC,CASSRRAGGLLRSNEQFF
TRBD1,TRBV7-2,TRBJ2-7,TGTGCCAGCAGCCGCGGGACAGGGGGCTACGAGCAGTACTTC,CASSRGTGGYEQYF
TRBD1,TRBV5-1,TRBJ2-7,TGCGCCAGCAGCCTCCTTGGACAGGGGGGGGACGAGCAGTACTTC,CASSLLGQGGDEQYF
NA,TRBV28,TRBJ2-7,TGTGCCAGCAGTTACGGGAGAACCTACGAGCAGTACTTC,CASSYGRTYEQYF
NA,TRBV9,TRBJ1-5,TGTGCCAGCAACAGGGAGGGCCAGCCCCAGCATTTT,CASNREGQPQHF
NA,TRBV7-9,TRBJ2-7,TGTGCCAGCAGCCCCTCCGAGTCCTACGAGCAGTACTTC,CASSPSESYEQYF
TRBD1,TRBV10-2,TRBJ1-2,TGCGCCAGCACCGGGACAGACTATGGCTACACCTTC,CASTGTDYGYTF
NA,TRBV7-2,TRBJ1-6,TGTGCCAGCAGCGGTTCACAGAGGACTATTGCACCCCTCCACTTT,CASSGSQRTIAPLHF
TRBD1,TRBV6-5,TRBJ1-1,TGTGCCAGCAGTGTACAGGGGGCGGACACTGAAGCTTTCTTT,CASSVQGADTEAFF
TRBD1,TRBV19,TRBJ1-4,TGTGCCAGTACTAACAGGGGAAGGACGAAAAAACTGTTTTTT,CASTNRGRTKKLFF